A selection of T cell receptor beta chains follows, all from one sample in a study of T cells after yellow fever vaccination. In TCRdb, the 5' RACE reads were re-called with MiXCR into one record per CDR3 protein. The sample lists about 340,000 distinct CDR3 sequences; 8.7% were seen once. This sample comprised PBMCs, obtained on the day of the first yellow fever vaccination. The receptors originated from a man younger than 35 who received the YFV17D yellow fever vaccine. CDR3s include the opening cysteine and the closing phenylalanine or tryptophan. Not all rows give a size; the values are once, few, many and, for expanded clones, a class.

J,size,V,CDR3
TRBJ2-3,-,TRBV2,CASSDLGGLDTQYF
TRBJ1-2,many,TRBV20-1,CSASGPGQGLNYGYTF
TRBJ1-1,-,TRBV15,CATGGDEAGSTEAFF
TRBJ2-2,-,TRBV4-1,CASSHSFPGQLNTGELFF
TRBJ2-2,-,TRBV5-1,CASSPGSVLSAGELFF
TRBJ1-1,-,TRBV7-9,CASSRQVEGTEAFF
TRBJ1-6,few,TRBV19,CASSKGGTAPLHF
TRBJ2-1,-,TRBV6-5,CASSSAAGASYNEQFF
TRBJ2-5,many,TRBV5-1,CASSARTGGQETQYF
TRBJ2-2,few,TRBV5-4,CASSDATGANTGELFF
TRBJ1-5,few,TRBV20-1,CSARGNPGGRQPQHF
TRBJ2-7,many,TRBV12-3/TRBV12-4,CASSPTGGFAEQYF
TRBJ1-1,few,TRBV12-3/TRBV12-4,CASSGRYTEAFF
TRBJ1-2,-,TRBV6-1,CASSRFGTGTGGYTF
TRBJ2-2,many,TRBV5-1,CATQRDSMNTGELFF
TRBJ2-6,few,TRBV5-5,CASSLAGRAFSGANVLTF
TRBJ1-6,few,TRBV7-2,CASSSGGQGPDSPLHF
TRBJ1-5,-,TRBV20-1,CSPSGGLINQPQHF
TRBJ2-6,-,TRBV10-3,CAISESTSGANVLTF
TRBJ1-1,many,TRBV12-3/TRBV12-4,CASDPGQGSSTFF
TRBJ1-5,-,TRBV9,CASSVAGDNQPQHF
TRBJ2-1,many,TRBV5-1,CASSLTTDPALGQFF
TRBJ2-5,few,TRBV5-1,CASSLGGQPQETQYF
TRBJ2-7,few,TRBV6-1,CASSQRDRNEQYF
TRBJ2-2,many,TRBV4-3,CASSQVRRPNTGELFF
TRBJ2-7,-,TRBV3-1,CASSPWERGREQYF